One and the same sample provided the 12 T cell receptor beta chains below, sequenced in a study of shared clonotypes between healthy human individuals. The method was immunoSEQ multiplex PCR; TCRdb's version includes in-frame clones alone and lacks a portion of them. The sample includes 1,400,000 or so clones, approximately 98.5% of them seen just once. Sequenced input: naive CD4+ T cells sorted from blood. Subset of the sample: CD45RA+ positively selected. These receptors came from a man aged 25-45 years in good health.

This chain connects TRBV7-9 to TRBJ1-2; TRBD1 agrees at 7 bases. The CDR3 loop spans 17 amino acids. V shed 5 bases and J 4 bases; nucleotides not matched to a gene: 16. Germline-derived CDR1 and CDR2 are SEHNR and FQNEAQ (reference sequence). CDR3 coding DNA: TGTGCCAGCAGCCAAGACAGGGTTGGCCCGTTATCCTATGGCTACACCTTC. This translates into CASSQDRVGPLSYGYTF.

The CDR3 here is CSGRGNEAFF. The CDR3 region has the DNA TGCAGTGGCAGAGGGAATGAAGCTTTCTTT. The V and J genes are TRBV20-1 and TRBJ1-1; no firm D call. The length of the CDR3 is 10 residues. Per the germline V gene, CDR1 is DFQATT and CDR2 is SNEGSKA (reference sequence). V lost 7 bases, J lost 7 bases, and 10 bases lay in between.

The V gene is TRBV7-2, the J gene TRBJ1-1; no clear D. The germline V gene has CDR1 SGHTA and CDR2 FQGNSA. V dropped 5 bases and J dropped 0 bases, with 10 bases sitting between them. The CDR3 consists of 14 residues. The CDR3 sequence: CASSPDGMNTEAFF. The CDR3 region has the DNA TGTGCCAGCAGCCCGGACGGAATGAACACTGAAGCTTTCTTT.

The gene calls are TRBV4-1 and TRBJ1-5; 9 bases align to TRBD1. CDR3 size: 18 residues. V was pared by 0 bases and J by 9 bases, with 15 bases of the junction left unmatched. Germline V gene sequence: CDR1 MGHRA, CDR2 YSYEKL. The chain's CDR3 is CASSQDYRFPGQGRPQHF. CDR3 coding DNA: TGCGCCAGCAGCCAAGATTATCGATTCCCGGGACAGGGCAGGCCCCAGCATTTT.

The chain employs TRBV10-3 and TRBJ2-5; D call uncertain. The CDR3 has 15 residues. V was cut by 0 bases and J by 5 bases, with 13 bases left in between. Per germline, CDR1 ENHRY and CDR2 SYGVKD. The CDR3 loop is CAISESGFRHETQYF. The CDR3 DNA follows: TGTGCCATCAGTGAGTCAGGGTTTCGTCACGAGACCCAGTACTTC.

The chain links TRBV2 to TRBJ2-5, with TRBD2 as a possible D gene (5 bases). This CDR3 region has 13 residues. Trimming took 2 bases from V and 7 from J, leaving 11 bases between them. The V gene's germline CDR1 is SNHLY and CDR2 FYNNEI. The CDR3 reads CASSEQIEGTQYF. The DNA of the CDR3 is TGTGCCAGCAGTGAACAGATCGAGGGGACCCAGTACTTC.

The chain is built from TRBV18 and TRBJ1-3; D gene uncertain. Germline CDR1 and CDR2: KGHSH and LQKENI. The V and J ends lost 3 bases and 2 bases respectively, with 20 bases between them. This CDR3 is 18 amino acids long. In nucleotides, the CDR3 is TGTGCCAGCTCACCCCCGGGATTGGTCGGAAGAACTGGAAACACCATATATTTT. This sequence encodes CASSPPGLVGRTGNTIYF.

The chain uses TRBV5-6 and TRBJ2-1, with D possibly TRBD1 on 5 matching bases. Germline V gene data show CDR1 as SGHDT and CDR2 as YYEEEE. V dropped 4 bases and J dropped 8 bases, with 13 bases sitting between them. The CDR3 has 13 residues. The CDR3 region is CASSRPTGYEQFF. The CDR3 bases are TGTGCCAGCAGCAGACCAACAGGATATGAGCAGTTCTTC.

The chain recombines TRBV19 with TRBJ2-7, with 7 bases lining up with TRBD1. The CDR3 covers 15 residues. Germline V gene sequence: CDR1 LNHDA, CDR2 SQIVND (reference sequence). V dropped 5 bases and J dropped 3; count of bases not matched to a gene: 10. Written as DNA, the CDR3 is TGTGCCAGTAGTTCTAGAGGACAGGTATTCTACGAGCAGTACTTC. It translates to CASSSRGQVFYEQYF. The full variable domain, rest sourced from reference TRBV19 and TRBJ2-7, is DGGITQSPKYLFRKEGQNVTLSCEQNLNHDAMYWYRQDPGQGLRLIYYSQIVNDFQKGDIAEGYSVSREKKESFPLTVTSAQKNPTAFYLCASSSRGQVFYEQYFGPGTRLTVT.

CDR3 nucleotides: TGTGCCAGCAGCAATGACAGGACTATAGAGACCCAGTACTTC. Its protein product is CASSNDRTIETQYF. The genes are TRBV5-4 and TRBJ2-5, with D perhaps TRBD1 or TRBD2 (6 bases each). V lost 4 bases to trimming and J lost 4 bases, with 14 bases between them. From germline, CDR1 is SGHNT and CDR2 YYREEE (reference sequence). The CDR3 totals 14 residues.

The V gene is TRBV5-4, the J gene TRBJ2-1, with 11 bases lining up with TRBD2. This CDR3 is 14 amino acids long. V gave up 5 bases and J gave up 9 bases; unmatched junction bases: 7. Germline loops: CDR1 SGHNT, CDR2 YYREEE (reference sequence). The CDR3 bases are TGTGCCAGCAGTGCTAGCGGGAGGAGGGGTGAGCAGTTCTTC. Its protein is CASSASGRRGEQFF.

With regard to this clone: Other nucleotide sequences from this sample produce the same CDR3. The J gene is TRBJ2-7, the V gene TRBV18; 11 positions match TRBD2. CDR3 length: 15 residues. The junction had 4 bases not matched to a gene; V was cut back by 3 bases and J by 3 bases. Germline CDR1 reads KGHSH; CDR2 reads LQKENI. The CDR3 DNA is TGTGCCAGCTCACCTCGCCTAGCGGGAGGCTACGAGCAGTACTTC. It is translated as CASSPRLAGGYEQYF. Combining the CDR3 with reference TRBV18 and TRBJ2-7 gives the whole variable domain NAGVMQNPRHLVRRRGQEARLRCSPMKGHSHVYWYRQLPEEGLKFMVYLQKENIIDESGMPKERFSAEFPKEGPSILRIQQVVRGDSAAYFCASSPRLAGGYEQYFGPGTRLTVT.